This is a list of T cell receptor beta chains from one sample in a study of CD8+CD57+ T cells in acquired aplastic anemia. Via MiXCR, TCRdb re-called the reads, giving one row per CDR3 protein. The sample carries under 250,000 distinct CDR3 sequences, approximately 60% recorded once. The source material was sorted CD4+, CD8+, or CD8+CD57+ T cells (not recorded which) from PBMCs. The receptors were gathered from a human donor with aplastic anemia. Each CDR3 is given with its conserved first and last residue. The D gene is left open where the match is weak. Some rows mark clone size as missing; the rest say once, few, many or name a class of expanded clone.

j_call v_call clone_size d_call cdr3_nt cdr3_aa
TRBJ1-2 TRBV15 NA NA TGTGCCACCAGCAGAGATGGGGGGTACTATGGCTACACCTTC CATSRDGGYYGYTF
TRBJ1-6 TRBV12-3/TRBV12-4 NA NA TGTGCCAGCTTACGGGACTTAAATTCACCCCTCCACTTT CASLRDLNSPLHF
TRBJ2-6 TRBV2 NA NA TGTGCCAGCCTCAAAGGGGACTCTGGGGCCAACGTCCTGACTTTC CASLKGDSGANVLTF
TRBJ1-1 TRBV7-2 NA NA TGTGCCAGCAGCTTTTTAGGGGGGGGAGCTGAAGCTTTCTTT CASSFLGGGAEAFF
TRBJ1-2 TRBV12-3/TRBV12-4 NA NA TGTGCCAGCAGCGCCACAGGGTCTAATGGCTACACCTTC CASSATGSNGYTF
TRBJ2-1 TRBV7-2 NA TRBD2 TGTGCCAGCAGTAATCCCCCGGGACTAGCGGGTCCCAATGAGCAGTTCTTC CASSNPPGLAGPNEQFF
TRBJ1-2 TRBV2 NA NA TGTGCCACCGGGAGGGGGAATAGCTATGGCTACACCTTC CATGRGNSYGYTF
TRBJ2-2 TRBV9 NA TRBD1 TGTGCCAGCAGCGACAGTCTGGGACAGGGGGCCACCGGGGAGCTGTTTTTT CASSDSLGQGATGELFF
TRBJ2-3 TRBV7-8 NA TRBD2 TGTGCCAGCAGCTTATCGGGGATTGGCGGGAGAAGAGATACGCAGTATTTT CASSLSGIGGRRDTQYF
TRBJ1-5 TRBV2 few NA TGTGCCAGCGGGGGGGGAAATCAGCCCCAGCATTTT CASGGGNQPQHF
TRBJ1-4 TRBV2 NA TRBD1 TGTGCCAGCAGCCAGCAGGGGGCCCAAGGAAAACTGTTTTTT CASSQQGAQGKLFF
TRBJ1-1 TRBV7-2 few NA TGTGCCAGCAGCTTCATGAATGGGAACACTGAAGCTTTCTTT CASSFMNGNTEAFF
TRBJ2-1 TRBV7-6 NA NA TGTGCCAGCAGCCCTATGATAGCGGAGCGAACCTACAATGAGCAGTTCTTC CASSPMIAERTYNEQFF
TRBJ2-1 TRBV2 NA NA TGTGCCAGCAGTGAGGACTTGATATCCTACAATGAGCAGTTCTTC CASSEDLISYNEQFF
TRBJ2-5 TRBV9 once NA TGTGCCAGCAGCGTAGTAACTGCGAAAGGGAAGAAGACCCAGTACTTC CASSVVTAKGKKTQYF
TRBJ2-5 TRBV7-2 NA NA TGTGCCAGCAGCTTGATTCGTCAGGTTCGAGAGACCCAGTACTTC CASSLIRQVRETQYF
TRBJ2-3 TRBV20-1 NA NA TGCAGTGCCCTTGGCATTCCTAGCACAGATACGCAGTATTTT CSALGIPSTDTQYF
TRBJ2-5 TRBV7-2 NA TRBD2 TGTGCCAGCAGCCCGAGCGGGAGGCTCCAAGAGGCCCAGTACTTC CASSPSGRLQEAQYF
TRBJ1-1 TRBV7-9 few NA TGTGCCAGCAGCGGCCTAGGGGGGCTGAACACTGAAGCTTTCTTT CASSGLGGLNTEAFF
TRBJ2-3 TRBV10-2 NA NA TGCGCCAGCAGTCAGGGGAATCGGGGCACAGATACGCAGTATTTT CASSQGNRGTDTQYF
TRBJ1-1 TRBV7-3 NA NA TGTGCCAGCAGCTTAAGGTCCCGGACTGAAGCTTTCTTT CASSLRSRTEAFF
TRBJ1-2 TRBV20-1 NA NA TGCAGTGCTGCAAAGACTAACTATGGCTACACCTTC CSAAKTNYGYTF
TRBJ2-7 TRBV20-1 NA TRBD2 TGCAGTGCTAGAGATGGCGGGGGGGCTTCCTACGAGCAGTACTTC CSARDGGGASYEQYF
TRBJ2-7 TRBV12-3/TRBV12-4 NA TRBD1 TGTGCCAGCAGTTTCCCGGGACAGTTGACCGAGCAGTACTTC CASSFPGQLTEQYF
TRBJ2-3 TRBV20-1 NA TRBD2 TGCAGTGCTACGGGCACCATAGCGGGAGGGGCAGATACGCAGTATTTT CSATGTIAGGADTQYF
TRBJ2-7 TRBV12-3/TRBV12-4 NA TRBD1 TGTGCCAGCAGCGGACAGGGGATAGACGAGCAGTACTTC CASSGQGIDEQYF